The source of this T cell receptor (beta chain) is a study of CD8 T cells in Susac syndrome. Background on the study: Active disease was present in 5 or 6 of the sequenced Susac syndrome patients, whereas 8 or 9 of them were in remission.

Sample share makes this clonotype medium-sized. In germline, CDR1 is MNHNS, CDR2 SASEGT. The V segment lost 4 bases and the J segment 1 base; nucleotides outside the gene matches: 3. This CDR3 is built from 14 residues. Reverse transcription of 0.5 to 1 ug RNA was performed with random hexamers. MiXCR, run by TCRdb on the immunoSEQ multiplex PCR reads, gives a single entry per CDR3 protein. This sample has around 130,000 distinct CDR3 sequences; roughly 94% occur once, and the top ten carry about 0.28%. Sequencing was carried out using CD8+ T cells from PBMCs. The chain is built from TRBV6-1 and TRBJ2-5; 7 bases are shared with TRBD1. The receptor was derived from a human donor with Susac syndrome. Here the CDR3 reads CASSAPGGQETQYF. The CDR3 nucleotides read TGTGCCAGCAGTGCTCCAGGGGGCCAAGAGACCCAGTACTTC.